These 2 T cell receptor beta chains came from one sample sequenced in a study of blood T cell repertoires in COVID-19. Generated by immunoSEQ multiplex PCR, the TCRdb table keeps only in-frame clones and is missing some. There are fewer than 200,000 clones in the sample; 88% occur only once, and roughly 2% lies in the top ten. What was sequenced was peripheral blood. These receptor sequences come from a man aged 45-65 years who had recovered from COVID-19.

This sequence joins TRBV5-6 and TRBJ2-5, with D perhaps matching TRBD2 (6 bases). Deletions cut 1 base from V and 5 bases from J, with 9 bases between. From germline, CDR1 is SGHDT and CDR2 YYEEEE. The length of the CDR3 is 13 residues. This chain's CDR3 is CASSLIGRETQYF. CDR3 in DNA: TGTGCCAGCAGCTTGATAGGGAGGGAGACCCAGTACTTC.

This clone was counted between two and nine times. V usage is TRBV2 and J usage is TRBJ2-7, with D tentatively TRBD1 (6 bases). The germline V gene has CDR1 SNHLY and CDR2 FYNNEI. V lost 4 bases, J lost 4 bases, and 11 bases lay in between. This CDR3 region has 13 residues. DNA for the CDR3: TGTGCCAGCAGTGCTTTACAGGGATACGAGCAGTACTTC. Protein: CASSALQGYEQYF.